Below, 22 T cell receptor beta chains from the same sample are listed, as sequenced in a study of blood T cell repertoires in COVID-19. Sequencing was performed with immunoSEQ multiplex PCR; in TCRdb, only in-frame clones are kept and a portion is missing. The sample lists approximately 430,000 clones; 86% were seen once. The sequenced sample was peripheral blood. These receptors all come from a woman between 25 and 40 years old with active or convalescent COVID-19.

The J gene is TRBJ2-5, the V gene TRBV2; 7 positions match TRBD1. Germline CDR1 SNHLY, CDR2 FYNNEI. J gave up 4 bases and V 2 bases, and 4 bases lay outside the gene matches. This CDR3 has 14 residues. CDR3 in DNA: TGTGCCAGCAGTGAAATAGGACAGGCAGAGACCCAGTACTTC. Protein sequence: CASSEIGQAETQYF.

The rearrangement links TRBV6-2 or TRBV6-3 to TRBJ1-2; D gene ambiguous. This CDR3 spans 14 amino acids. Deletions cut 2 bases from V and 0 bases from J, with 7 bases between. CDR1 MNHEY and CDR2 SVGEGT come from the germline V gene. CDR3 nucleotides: TGTGCCAGCAGTTACAATCGGGCTAACTATGGCTACACCTTC. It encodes CASSYNRANYGYTF.

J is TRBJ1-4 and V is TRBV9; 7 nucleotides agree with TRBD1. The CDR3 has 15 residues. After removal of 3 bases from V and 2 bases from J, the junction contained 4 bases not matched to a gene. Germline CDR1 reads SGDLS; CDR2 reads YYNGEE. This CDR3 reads CASSAKTGTNEKLFF. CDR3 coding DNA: TGTGCCAGCAGCGCAAAGACAGGGACTAATGAAAAACTGTTTTTT. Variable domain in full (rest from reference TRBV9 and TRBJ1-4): DSGVTQTPKHLITATGQRVTLRCSPRSGDLSVYWYQQSLDQGLQFLIQYYNGEERAKGNILERFSAQQFPDLHSELNLSSLELGDSALYFCASSAKTGTNEKLFFGSGTQLSVL.

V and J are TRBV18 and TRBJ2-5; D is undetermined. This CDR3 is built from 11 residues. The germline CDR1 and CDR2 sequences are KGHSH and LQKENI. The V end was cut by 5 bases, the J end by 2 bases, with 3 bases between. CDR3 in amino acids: CASSTQETQYF. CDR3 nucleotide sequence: TGTGCCAGCTCAACACAAGAGACCCAGTACTTC.

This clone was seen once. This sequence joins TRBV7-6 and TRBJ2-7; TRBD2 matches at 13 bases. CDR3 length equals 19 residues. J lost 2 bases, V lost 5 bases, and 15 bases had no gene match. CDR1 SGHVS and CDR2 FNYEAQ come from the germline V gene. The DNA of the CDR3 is TGTGCCAGCAGCAAAGGTCCGGGACTAGCGGGAACGGGAGCCTACGAGCAGTACTTC. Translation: CASSKGPGLAGTGAYEQYF.

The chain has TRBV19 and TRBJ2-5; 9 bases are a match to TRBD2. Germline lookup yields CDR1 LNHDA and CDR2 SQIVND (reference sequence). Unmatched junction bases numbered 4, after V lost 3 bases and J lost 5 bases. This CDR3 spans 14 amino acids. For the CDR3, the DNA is TGTGCCAGTAGTATGGGACTAGCCGGGGAGACCCAGTACTTC. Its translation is CASSMGLAGETQYF.

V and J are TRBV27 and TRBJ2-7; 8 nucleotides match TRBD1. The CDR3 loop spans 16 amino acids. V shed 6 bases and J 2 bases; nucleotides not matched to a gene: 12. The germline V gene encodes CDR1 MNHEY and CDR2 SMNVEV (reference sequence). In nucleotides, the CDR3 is TGTGCCAGCAGCTCCGGGACAGGCCTTACCACCTACGAGCAGTACTTC. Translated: CASSSGTGLTTYEQYF.

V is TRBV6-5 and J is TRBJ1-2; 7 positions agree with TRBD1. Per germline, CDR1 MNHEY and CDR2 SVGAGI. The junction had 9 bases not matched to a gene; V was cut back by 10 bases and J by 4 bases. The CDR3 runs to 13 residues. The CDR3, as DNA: TGTGCCACCCACAGGGGTAATATCTATGGCTACACCTTC. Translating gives CATHRGNIYGYTF.

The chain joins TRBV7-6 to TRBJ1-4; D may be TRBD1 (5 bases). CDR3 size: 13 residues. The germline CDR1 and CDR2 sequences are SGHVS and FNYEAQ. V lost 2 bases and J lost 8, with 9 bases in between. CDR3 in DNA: TGTGCCAGCAGCTTAAAGCAGGGAGAAAAACTGTTTTTT. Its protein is CASSLKQGEKLFF.

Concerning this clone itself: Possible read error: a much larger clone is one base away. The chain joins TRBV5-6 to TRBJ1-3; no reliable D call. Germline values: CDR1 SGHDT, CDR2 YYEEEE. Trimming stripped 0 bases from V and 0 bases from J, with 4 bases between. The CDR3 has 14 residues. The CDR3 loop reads CASSLDSSGNTIYF. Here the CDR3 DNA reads TGTGCCAGCAGCTTGGACAGCTCTGGAAACACCATATATTTT.

This chain's CDR3 is CASSDGDSYSNQPQHF. For the CDR3, the DNA is TGTGCCAGCAGTGATGGGGACAGTTATAGCAATCAGCCCCAGCATTTT. This sequence joins TRBV25-1 and TRBJ1-5, with 7 bases lining up with TRBD1. The CDR3 is 16 amino acids. Germline assignment: CDR1 MGHDK and CDR2 SYGVNS. V gave up 3 bases and J gave up 0 bases; unmatched junction bases: 5.

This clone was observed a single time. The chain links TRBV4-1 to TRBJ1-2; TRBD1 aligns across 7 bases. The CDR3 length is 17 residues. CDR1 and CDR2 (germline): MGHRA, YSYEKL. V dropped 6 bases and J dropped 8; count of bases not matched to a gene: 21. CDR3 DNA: TGCGCCAGCAGTCGAAGCCCCCCGGGAGGGGGCAATGGGGGCTACACCTTC. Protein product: CASSRSPPGGGNGGYTF.

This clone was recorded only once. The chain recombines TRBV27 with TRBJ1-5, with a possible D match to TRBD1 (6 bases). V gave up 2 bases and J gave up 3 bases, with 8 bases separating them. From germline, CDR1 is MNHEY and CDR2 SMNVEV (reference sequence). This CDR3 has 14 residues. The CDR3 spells CASSLQGINQPQHF. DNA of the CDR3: TGTGCCAGCAGTTTACAGGGGATCAATCAGCCCCAGCATTTT.

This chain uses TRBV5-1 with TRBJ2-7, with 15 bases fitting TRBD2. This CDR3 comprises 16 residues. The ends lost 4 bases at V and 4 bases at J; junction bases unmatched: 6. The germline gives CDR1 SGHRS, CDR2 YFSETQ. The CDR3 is CASSPGLAGGFYEQYF. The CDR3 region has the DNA TGCGCCAGCAGCCCGGGACTAGCGGGAGGTTTTTACGAGCAGTACTTC.

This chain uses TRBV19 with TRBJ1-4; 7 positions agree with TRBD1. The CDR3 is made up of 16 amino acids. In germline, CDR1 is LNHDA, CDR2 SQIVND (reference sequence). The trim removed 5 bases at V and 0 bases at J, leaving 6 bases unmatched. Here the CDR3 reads CASSRTGAATNEKLFF. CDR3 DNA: TGTGCCAGTAGTCGGACAGGTGCGGCAACTAATGAAAAACTGTTTTTT.

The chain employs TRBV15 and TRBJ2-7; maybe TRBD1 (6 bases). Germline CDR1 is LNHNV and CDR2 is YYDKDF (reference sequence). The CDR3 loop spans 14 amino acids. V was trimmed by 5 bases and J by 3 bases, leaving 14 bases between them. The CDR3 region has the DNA TGTGCCACCAGCGGGACACCGTTGGACTACGAGCAGTACTTC. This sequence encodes CATSGTPLDYEQYF.

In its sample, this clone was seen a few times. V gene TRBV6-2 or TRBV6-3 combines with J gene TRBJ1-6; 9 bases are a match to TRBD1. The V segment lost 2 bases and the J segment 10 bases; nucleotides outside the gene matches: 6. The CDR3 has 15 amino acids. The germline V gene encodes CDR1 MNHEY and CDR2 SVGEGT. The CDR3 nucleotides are TGTGCCAGCAGTTACACGGGACAGGGTGGATCACCCCTCCACTTT. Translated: CASSYTGQGGSPLHF.

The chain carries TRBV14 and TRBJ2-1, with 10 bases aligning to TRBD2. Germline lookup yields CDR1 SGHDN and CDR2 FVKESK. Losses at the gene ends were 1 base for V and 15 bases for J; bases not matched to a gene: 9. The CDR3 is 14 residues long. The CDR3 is CASSQALLAGDRFF. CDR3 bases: TGTGCCAGCAGCCAAGCCCTCCTAGCGGGAGATAGGTTCTTC.

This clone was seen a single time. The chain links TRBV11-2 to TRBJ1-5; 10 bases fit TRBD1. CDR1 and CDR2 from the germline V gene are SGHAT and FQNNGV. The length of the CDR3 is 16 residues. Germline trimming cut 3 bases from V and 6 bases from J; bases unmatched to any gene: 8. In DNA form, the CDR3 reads TGTGCCAGCAGCTTGGAGTCGACAGGGGGCGGTCAGCCCCAGCATTTT. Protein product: CASSLESTGGGQPQHF.

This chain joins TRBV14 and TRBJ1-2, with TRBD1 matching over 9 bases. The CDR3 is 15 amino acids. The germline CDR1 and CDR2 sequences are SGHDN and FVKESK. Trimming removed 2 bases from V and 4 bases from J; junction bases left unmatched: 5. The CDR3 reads CASSQTGQGSYGYTF. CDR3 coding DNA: TGTGCCAGCAGCCAAACCGGACAGGGGAGCTATGGCTACACCTTC.

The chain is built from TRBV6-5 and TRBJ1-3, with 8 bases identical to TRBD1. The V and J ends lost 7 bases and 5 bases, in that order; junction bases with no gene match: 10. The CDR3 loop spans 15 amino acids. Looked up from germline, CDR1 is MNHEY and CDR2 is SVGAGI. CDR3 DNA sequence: TGTGCCAGCATCCCGTCAGGGACAGGACGAAACACCATATATTTT. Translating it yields CASIPSGTGRNTIYF.

In nucleotides, the CDR3 is TGTGCCAGCAGCCAAGAATCCCTAGCGGGAGCGTTGGATACGCAGTATTTT. Amino acids: CASSQESLAGALDTQYF. The genes are TRBV4-2 and TRBJ2-3; 10 bases align to TRBD2. The CDR3 extends over 17 amino acids. Germline V lookup: CDR1 LGHNA, CDR2 YNFKEQ. The trim removed 0 bases at V and 6 bases at J, leaving 9 bases unmatched.